The clone carrying this TCR beta chain was observed a few times. Method: immunoSEQ multiplex PCR; TCRdb's copy keeps in-frame clones and lacks some. Among 75,000 to 95,000 clones listed, 90% to 95% were seen once. The sample is drawn from a study of OX40 agonist ivuxolimab in advanced cancers. The CDR3 has 12 amino acids. Deletions cut 8 bases from V and 7 bases from J, with 11 bases between. The germline V gene encodes CDR1 SNHLY and CDR2 FYNNEI. The starting material was CD4+ or CD8+ T cells sorted from blood, obtained in a trial of the OX40 agonist ivuxolimab. The clonotype was recovered from an adult with an advanced solid tumor such as melanoma, head and neck, liver or kidney cancer. This chain links TRBV2 with TRBJ1-4; no clear D. The CDR3 DNA follows: TGTGCCAGCGTGGATTTCAGTGAAAAACTGTTTTTT. This gives the protein CASVDFSEKLFF.